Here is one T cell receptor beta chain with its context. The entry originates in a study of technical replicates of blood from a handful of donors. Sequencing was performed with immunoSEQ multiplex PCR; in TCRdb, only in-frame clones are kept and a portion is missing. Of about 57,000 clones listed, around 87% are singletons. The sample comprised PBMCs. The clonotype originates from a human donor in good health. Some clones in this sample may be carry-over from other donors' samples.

CDR3 DNA sequence: TGTGCCAGCAGCTTAGGCCTAACGGGGAACGGTTACAATGAGCAGTTCTTC. Translation gives CASSLGLTGNGYNEQFF. V usage is TRBV13 and J usage is TRBJ2-1; maybe TRBD2 (5 bases). Trimming shortened V by 0 bases and J by 4 bases, and 16 bases separated the two germline ends. CDR3 length: 17 amino acids. CDR1 is PRHDT, CDR2 FYEKMQ, per germline (reference sequence).